This passage covers 5 T cell receptor beta chains from one sample sequenced in a study of OX40 agonist ivuxolimab in advanced cancers. Assay used: immunoSEQ multiplex PCR; TCRdb lists only in-frame clones, some missing. The sample carries approximately 74,000 clones, less than 90% recorded once. The source material was CD4+ or CD8+ T cells sorted from blood, sampled in a trial of the OX40 agonist ivuxolimab. These receptors all come from an adult with an advanced solid tumor such as melanoma, head and neck, liver or kidney cancer.

The chain uses TRBV7-2 and TRBJ2-7, with D perhaps matching TRBD1 (5 bases). V was clipped by 5 bases and J by 5 bases, with 19 bases between them. CDR1 SGHTA and CDR2 FQGNSA come from the germline V gene. CDR3 length equals 15 residues. The CDR3 bases are TGTGCCAGCAGCGGCGATGGGCGGTTAGGGGACGAGCAGTACTTC. Its translation is CASSGDGRLGDEQYF.

The gene calls are TRBV7-2 and TRBJ1-2; TRBD1 might be the D (5 bases). The CDR3 length is 15 residues. The ends were cut back, 0 bases at V and 3 bases at J, with 11 bases in the middle. The germline V gene encodes CDR1 SGHTA and CDR2 FQGNSA. In DNA form, the CDR3 reads TGTGCCAGCAGCTTAGCCAAGGGGTCCCACTATGGCTACACCTTC. It specifies CASSLAKGSHYGYTF.

The rearrangement links TRBV7-9 to TRBJ2-3, with D perhaps being TRBD1 or TRBD2 (5 bases each). In germline, CDR1 is SEHNR, CDR2 FQNEAQ (reference sequence). The length of the CDR3 is 14 residues. Deletions cut 10 bases from V and 4 bases from J, with 18 bases between. CDR3 loop: CATGVGGGADTQYF. The CDR3 DNA reads as TGTGCCACTGGTGTAGGTGGGGGAGCAGATACGCAGTATTTT.

The chain recombines TRBV9 with TRBJ1-3, with no clear D. Per germline, CDR1 SGDLS and CDR2 YYNGEE. The CDR3 is made up of 13 amino acids. V gave up 2 bases and J gave up 3 bases, with 6 bases separating them. This chain's CDR3 is CASSVGSGNTIYF. The CDR3 coding sequence is TGTGCCAGCAGCGTTGGCAGTGGAAACACCATATATTTT.

This rearrangement joins TRBV28 to TRBJ2-2; 8 positions match TRBD1. The CDR3 extends over 16 amino acids. The germline gives CDR1 MDHEN, CDR2 SYDVKM. The V gene end was trimmed by 6 bases and the J gene end by 3 bases; junction bases not matched to a gene: 9. CDR3 in DNA: TGTGCCAGCAGCTCTCCCAGGGGGCCCGACACCGGGGAGCTGTTTTTT. Translated: CASSSPRGPDTGELFF.